This T cell receptor beta chain was sequenced during a study of OX40 agonist ivuxolimab in advanced cancers. With 0 bases clipped from V and 1 base from J, the junction kept 5 bases outside the gene matches. CDR1 and CDR2 from the germline V gene are WSHSY and SAAADI. The CDR3 contains 17 residues. Repertoires were generated with immunoSEQ multiplex PCR, while TCRdb's copy carries only in-frame clones and drops some. The data contain approximately 40,000 clones, about 87% of them singletons. The origin of this receptor is an adult with an advanced solid tumor such as melanoma, head and neck, liver or kidney cancer. The sequences come from CD4+ or CD8+ T cells sorted from blood, collected in a trial of the OX40 agonist ivuxolimab. This chain joins TRBV10-2 and TRBJ2-3; TRBD1 matches 9 bases. Here the CDR3 DNA reads TGCGCCAGCAGTGAGTCATTTAGGACAGGGGGCACAGATACGCAGTATTTT. Encoded protein: CASSESFRTGGTDTQYF.